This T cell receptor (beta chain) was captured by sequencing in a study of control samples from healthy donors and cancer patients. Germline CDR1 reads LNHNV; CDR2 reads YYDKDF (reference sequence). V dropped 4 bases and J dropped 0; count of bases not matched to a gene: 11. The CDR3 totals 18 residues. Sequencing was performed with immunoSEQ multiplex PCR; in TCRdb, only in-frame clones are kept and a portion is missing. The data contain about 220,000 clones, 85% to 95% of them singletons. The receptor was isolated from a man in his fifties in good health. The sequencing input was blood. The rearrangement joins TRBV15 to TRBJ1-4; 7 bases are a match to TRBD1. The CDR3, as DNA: TGTGCCACCAGCATAAGACAGGGTGGGGGAGCAACTAATGAAAAACTGTTTTTT. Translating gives CATSIRQGGGATNEKLFF.